This T cell receptor beta chain originates from a study of a mutant IDH1 vaccine in newly diagnosed glioma. J gave up 6 bases and V 4 bases, and 3 bases lay outside the gene matches. Germline-derived CDR1 and CDR2 are SNHLY and FYNNEI. The CDR3 loop spans 14 amino acids. Time point defined: baseline, week 1 (first vaccination visit). The sample's treatment: pre-vaccination baseline after standard-of-care therapy. Only in-frame clones appear in the TCRdb table, and some are missing; sequencing was by immunoSEQ multiplex PCR. Of tens of thousands of clones listed, approximately 80% are singletons. Turning to this clone: Its antigen is undetermined.

Findings and caveats of the study: It was over 85% of patients that developed vaccine-induced immune responses.

The sequences come from PBMCs, collected from a glioma patient treated with radiotherapy, temozolomide or both. This receptor was obtained from a middle-aged man with glioma. Some clones in this sample may be carry-over from other donors' samples. J is TRBJ1-3 and V is TRBV2, with 10 nucleotides matching TRBD1. The CDR3 protein is CASSGGTGVNTIYF. The CDR3 DNA follows: TGTGCCAGCAGTGGGGGGACAGGGGTAAACACCATATATTTT. The complete variable domain, with remaining parts taken from reference TRBV2 and TRBJ1-3, reads EPEVTQTPSHQVTQMGQEVILRCVPISNHLYFYWYRQILGQKVEFLVSFYNNEISEKSEIFDDQFSVERPDGSNFTLKIRSTKLEDSAMYFCASSGGTGVNTIYFGEGSWLTVV.